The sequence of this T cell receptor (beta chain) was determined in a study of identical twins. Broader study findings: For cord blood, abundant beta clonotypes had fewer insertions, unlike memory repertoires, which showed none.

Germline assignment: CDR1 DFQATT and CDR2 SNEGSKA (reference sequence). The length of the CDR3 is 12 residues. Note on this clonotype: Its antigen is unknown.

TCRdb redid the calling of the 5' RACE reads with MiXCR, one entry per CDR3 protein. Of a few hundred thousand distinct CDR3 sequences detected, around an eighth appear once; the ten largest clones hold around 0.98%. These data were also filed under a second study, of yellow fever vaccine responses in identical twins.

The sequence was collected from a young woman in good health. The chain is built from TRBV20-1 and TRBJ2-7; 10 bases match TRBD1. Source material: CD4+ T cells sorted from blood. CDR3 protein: CKPGQGLYEQYF. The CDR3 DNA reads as TGCAAACCGGGACAGGGGTTGTACGAGCAGTACTTC.